These 3 T cell receptor beta chains originate from one sample sequenced in a study of identical twins (dated by TCRdb to 2016 to 2017). Receptor libraries were prepared by 5' RACE. Instrument used: Illumina HiSeq 2000. TCRdb applied fastp at Q25 and MiXCR to the public reads, then kept only in-frame beta chains. Here each entry gathers all rows of one CDR3 protein and keeps the most common genes and DNA. This sample is represented by roughly 700,000 distinct CDR3 sequences; around 8.6% of them were singletons. The top ten clonotypes cover 0.85% to 1% of the sample. The data were also submitted as part of a second study, on yellow fever vaccine responses in identical twins.

What was sequenced was PBMCs. The receptor source for this set is a woman aged 18-30 years in good health.

The genes are TRBV12-3 or TRBV12-4 and TRBJ2-7; 7 bases map to TRBD2. V shed 2 bases, J shed 9 bases, and the junction held 4 bases outside the gene matches. This CDR3 comprises 12 residues. CDR3 loop: CASSLRRGWQYF. The CDR3 nucleotides are TGTGCCAGCAGTTTAAGGCGGGGGTGGCAGTACTTC.

As DNA, the CDR3 is TGTGCCAGCAGCACTCACCAGGGCCCAGGGATAGCGGGAGAGGAGTTCTTC. This sequence encodes CASSTHQGPGIAGEEFF. The chain links TRBV21-1 to TRBJ2-1; the table's D call, TRBD2, has no DNA check behind it. TRBV21-1 is a known pseudogene. The CDR3 runs to 17 residues.

This clonotype was picked up many times. The rearrangement uses TRBV7-2 and TRBJ2-1, with 7 bases identical to TRBD2. V gave up 1 base and J gave up 8 bases; unmatched junction bases: 8. CDR3 length: 15 amino acids. Germline CDR1 is SGHTA and CDR2 is FQGNSA. In nucleotides, the CDR3 is TGTGCCAGCAGCTTAGATGGCGGGGGAATCGATGAGCAGTTCTTC. Amino acid sequence: CASSLDGGGIDEQFF.